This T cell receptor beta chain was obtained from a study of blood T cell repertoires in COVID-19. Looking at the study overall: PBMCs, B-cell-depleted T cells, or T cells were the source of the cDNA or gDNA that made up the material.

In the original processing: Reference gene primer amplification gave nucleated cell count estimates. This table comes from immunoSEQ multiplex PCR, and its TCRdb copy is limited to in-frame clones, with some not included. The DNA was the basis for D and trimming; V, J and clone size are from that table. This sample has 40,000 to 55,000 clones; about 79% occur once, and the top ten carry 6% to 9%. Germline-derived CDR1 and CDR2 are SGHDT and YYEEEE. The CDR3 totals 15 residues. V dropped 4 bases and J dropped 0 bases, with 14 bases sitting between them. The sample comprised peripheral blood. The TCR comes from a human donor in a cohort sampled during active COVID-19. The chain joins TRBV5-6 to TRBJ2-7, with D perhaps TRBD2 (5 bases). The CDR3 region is CASSPLRVSSYEQYF. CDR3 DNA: TGTGCCAGCAGCCCACTGCGGGTTAGCTCCTACGAGCAGTACTTC. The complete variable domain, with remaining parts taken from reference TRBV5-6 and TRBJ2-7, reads DAGVTQSPTHLIKTRGQQVTLRCSPKSGHDTVSWYQQALGQGPQFIFQYYEEEERQRGNFPDRFSGHQFPNYSSELNVNALLLGDSALYLCASSPLRVSSYEQYFGPGTRLTVT.